The rows below give T cell receptor beta chains drawn from one sample of a study of spatial heterogeneity in lung cancer. Each CDR3 protein gets one entry after TCRdb re-called the 5' RACE reads with MiXCR. Seen here are under 100,000 distinct CDR3 sequences, approximately 8.9% observed once, and the top ten hold about 7%. The starting material was PBMCs, obtained at surgery. These receptors all come from a male donor with early-stage non-small cell lung cancer. The CDR3 runs from the conserved cysteine through the conserved F or W. The order of the fields is V gene, clone size, D gene, J gene, CDR3 DNA, CDR3 protein. The D gene is left open where the match is weak. Clone size is shown for a subset of rows, as once, few, many or a class of expanded clone.

v_gene: TRBV7-2; abundance: few; d_gene: NA; j_gene: TRBJ2-2; CDR3nt: TGTGCCAGCAGCTTACGAAACGGGGAGCTGTTTTTT; CDR3aa: CASSLRNGELFF
v_gene: TRBV28; abundance: many; d_gene: NA; j_gene: TRBJ2-1; CDR3nt: TGTGCCAGCAGTTCAAGTTCTAGTTGGCCTAATGAGCAGTTCTTC; CDR3aa: CASSSSSSWPNEQFF
v_gene: TRBV4-2; abundance: few; d_gene: NA; j_gene: TRBJ2-2; CDR3nt: TGTGCCAGCAGCCAAGGTTCCCAGGCGAACACCGGGGAGCTGTTTTTT; CDR3aa: CASSQGSQANTGELFF
v_gene: TRBV12-3/TRBV12-4; abundance: many; d_gene: NA; j_gene: TRBJ1-1; CDR3nt: TGTGCCAGCACCCCCTGGCAGGGGAACACTGAAGCTTTCTTT; CDR3aa: CASTPWQGNTEAFF
v_gene: TRBV3-1; abundance: NA; d_gene: NA; j_gene: TRBJ2-7; CDR3nt: TGTGCCAGCAGCCCCGGCCTAGCGATTTCCTACGAGCAGTACTTC; CDR3aa: CASSPGLAISYEQYF
v_gene: TRBV5-1; abundance: NA; d_gene: NA; j_gene: TRBJ2-7; CDR3nt: TGCGCCAGCAGCTTTACCTACGAGCAGTACTTC; CDR3aa: CASSFTYEQYF
v_gene: TRBV6-5; abundance: many; d_gene: NA; j_gene: TRBJ2-5; CDR3nt: TGTGCCAGCAGTTACTCGTCCAGCTTCCAAGAGACCCAGTACTTC; CDR3aa: CASSYSSSFQETQYF
v_gene: TRBV7-9; abundance: NA; d_gene: TRBD1; j_gene: TRBJ2-7; CDR3nt: TGTGCCAGCAGCTTAGAAGGGACAGGTGATTCCTACGAGCAGTACTTC; CDR3aa: CASSLEGTGDSYEQYF
v_gene: TRBV28; abundance: few; d_gene: NA; j_gene: TRBJ2-5; CDR3nt: TGTGCCAGCACCCCCCCGGGCAGGGCGGAGACCCAGTACTTC; CDR3aa: CASTPPGRAETQYF
v_gene: TRBV20-1; abundance: few; d_gene: NA; j_gene: TRBJ2-7; CDR3nt: TGCAGTGCCCTGGGGGAGCCCTCCTACGAGCAGTACTTC; CDR3aa: CSALGEPSYEQYF
v_gene: TRBV10-3; abundance: few; d_gene: NA; j_gene: TRBJ2-3; CDR3nt: TGTGCCACGGCCCCCAGAGCGGGCTCAGATACGCAGTATTTT; CDR3aa: CATAPRAGSDTQYF
v_gene: TRBV6-5; abundance: NA; d_gene: NA; j_gene: TRBJ2-1; CDR3nt: TGTGCCAGCAGTTTCCTAAACGGTCCCTACAATGAGCAGTTCTTC; CDR3aa: CASSFLNGPYNEQFF
v_gene: TRBV20-1; abundance: NA; d_gene: NA; j_gene: TRBJ1-1; CDR3nt: TGCAGTATAAAAGGCACTGAAGCTTTCTTT; CDR3aa: CSIKGTEAFF
v_gene: TRBV9; abundance: many; d_gene: NA; j_gene: TRBJ2-3; CDR3nt: TGTGCCAGCAGCGTGGCGGCCACAGATACGCAGTATTTT; CDR3aa: CASSVAATDTQYF
v_gene: TRBV4-2; abundance: few; d_gene: NA; j_gene: TRBJ1-3; CDR3nt: TGTGCCAGCAGCCAAGATCCTGCGGGGGAGAGGGGAAACACCATATATTTT; CDR3aa: CASSQDPAGERGNTIYF
v_gene: TRBV7-6; abundance: many; d_gene: TRBD2; j_gene: TRBJ2-7; CDR3nt: TGTGCCAGCAGCTTAGAGCGGGGTAGCGCCTACGAGCAGTACTTC; CDR3aa: CASSLERGSAYEQYF